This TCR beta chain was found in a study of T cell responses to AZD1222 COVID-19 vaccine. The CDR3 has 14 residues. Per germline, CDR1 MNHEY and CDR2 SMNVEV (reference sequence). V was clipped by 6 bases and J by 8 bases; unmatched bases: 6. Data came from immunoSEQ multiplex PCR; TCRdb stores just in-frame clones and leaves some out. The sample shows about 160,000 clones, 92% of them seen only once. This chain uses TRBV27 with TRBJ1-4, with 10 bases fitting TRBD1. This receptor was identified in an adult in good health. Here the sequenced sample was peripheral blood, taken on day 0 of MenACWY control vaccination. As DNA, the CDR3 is TGTGCCAGCAGACCGACAGGGGGCTGGGAAAAACTGTTTTTT. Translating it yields CASRPTGGWEKLFF.